The present TCR beta chain was sequenced within a study of blood T cell repertoires in COVID-19. The overall study: Sample material is recorded as cDNA or gDNA derived from T cells, B-cell-depleted T cells, or PBMCs.

The germline V gene encodes CDR1 SEHNR and CDR2 FQNEAQ (reference sequence). Trimming cost V 4 bases and J 4 bases; bases outside gene matches: 6. The CDR3 has 14 residues. Seattle patients were enrolled while actively infected and followed longitudinally. How the authors handled the data: Amplified reference gene primers provided the basis for estimating nucleated cell counts. TCRdb's copy holds only in-frame clones and misses some; the assay was immunoSEQ multiplex PCR. Clonal size and the V and J genes are those of that table, whereas D and trimming came from the DNA. Seen here are 400,000 to 450,000 clones, 88% observed once, and the top ten hold over 9.5%. This clone was detected only once.

The sample taken for sequencing was peripheral blood. The chain employs TRBV7-9 and TRBJ1-2; 7 bases map to TRBD1. The receptor's source is a woman in her 50s with COVID-19, enrolled during active disease. The CDR3 coding sequence is TGTGCCAGCAGCTCAGGGGGGTTTACCTATGGCTACACCTTC. Encoded protein: CASSSGGFTYGYTF.